This T cell receptor (beta chain) appears in the sequencing data of a study of shared T cell receptors in the human thymus. The germline CDR1 and CDR2 sequences are MNHNY and SVGAGI (reference sequence). Trimming removed 6 bases from V and 4 bases from J; junction bases left unmatched: 5. The CDR3 is 14 residues long. The table came from immunoSEQ multiplex PCR; TCRdb's copy has only in-frame clones and leaves some out. The sample comprises approximately 580,000 clones, about 80% of which are singletons, and approximately 0.013% rests with the top ten. These data were also filed under a second study, of human thymus T cells. That paper states: Resections removed during corrective heart surgery provided the thymus tissue used.

What was sequenced was thymocytes. This TCR was sampled from a boy younger than two with a congenital heart defect. This chain links TRBV6-6 with TRBJ1-3; 8 bases align to TRBD1. Written as DNA, the CDR3 is TGTGCCAGCAGAACGACAGGGGTCGGAAACACCATATATTTT. Its protein product is CASRTTGVGNTIYF.